Sequencing of this T cell receptor beta chain was carried out in a study of blood T cell repertoires in COVID-19. Study as a whole: The United States, Italy and Spain were the sources of the acute and convalescent COVID-19 samples.

Germline loops: CDR1 SQVTM, CDR2 ANQGSEA. The V and J ends lost 6 bases and 2 bases respectively, with 14 bases between them. This CDR3 is built from 13 residues. Authors' analysis steps: From reference gene primer amplification, estimates of nucleated cell counts were derived. The repertoire was sequenced with immunoSEQ multiplex PCR; TCRdb's copy has only in-frame clones and lacks some. That table gives V, J and clone size, and the DNA gave D and trimming. The sample has approximately 140,000 clones, 79% seen once. The sequenced material came from peripheral blood. The chain carries TRBV29-1 and TRBJ2-7; a weak D match, TRBD2 (5 bases). The sequence was collected from a man aged 60 to 75 with acute or convalescent COVID-19. The CDR3 nucleotides read TGCAGCGTGATTACGGGATCCACCTACGAGCAGTACTTC. It translates to CSVITGSTYEQYF.